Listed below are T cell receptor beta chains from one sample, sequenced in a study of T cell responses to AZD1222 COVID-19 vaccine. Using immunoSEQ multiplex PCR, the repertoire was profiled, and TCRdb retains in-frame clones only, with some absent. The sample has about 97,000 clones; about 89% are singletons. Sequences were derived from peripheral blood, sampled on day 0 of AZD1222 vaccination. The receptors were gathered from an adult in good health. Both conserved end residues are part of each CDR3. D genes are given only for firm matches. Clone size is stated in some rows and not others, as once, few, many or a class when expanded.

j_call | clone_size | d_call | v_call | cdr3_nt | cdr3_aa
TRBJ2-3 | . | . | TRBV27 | TGTGCCAGCAGTTTATGGGGCACAGATACGCAGTATTTT | CASSLWGTDTQYF
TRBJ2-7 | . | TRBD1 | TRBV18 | TGTGCCAGCTCACCGGACAGGGGGACCTACGAGCAGTACTTC | CASSPDRGTYEQYF
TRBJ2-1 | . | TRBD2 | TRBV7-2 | TGTGCCAGCAGCCCCGGGACTAGCGGTTACAATGAGCAGTTCTTC | CASSPGTSGYNEQFF
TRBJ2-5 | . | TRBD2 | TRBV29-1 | TGCAGCGTTGAAGACAGGACTAGAGCGGAGACCCAGTACTTC | CSVEDRTRAETQYF
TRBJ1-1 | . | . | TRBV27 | TGTGCCAGCAGACATAGGGACACTGAAGCTTTCTTT | CASRHRDTEAFF
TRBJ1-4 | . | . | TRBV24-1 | TGTGCCACCAGTGCCGGGGGGAGAAATGAAAAACTGTTTTTT | CATSAGGRNEKLFF
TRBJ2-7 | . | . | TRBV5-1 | TGCGCCAGCAGCTTATATCTCGATGGCTACGAGCAGTACTTC | CASSLYLDGYEQYF
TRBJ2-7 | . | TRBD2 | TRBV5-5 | TGTGCCAGCAGCTTAGCGGGGGCGGCCGAGCAGTACTTC | CASSLAGAAEQYF
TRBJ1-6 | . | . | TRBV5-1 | TGCGCCAGCAGCTTGGGGAGGGGTAATTCACCCCTCCACTTT | CASSLGRGNSPLHF
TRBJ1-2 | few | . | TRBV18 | TGTGCCAGCTCACCACGGGGCGCCGGACAGCCCTATGGCTACACCTTC | CASSPRGAGQPYGYTF
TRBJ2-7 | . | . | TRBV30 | TGTGCCTGGAGTGACAGTTTCTACGAGCAGTACTTC | CAWSDSFYEQYF
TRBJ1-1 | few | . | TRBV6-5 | TGTGCCAGCAGTCCCACGGGCAGCGTTGTAGCTTTCTTT | CASSPTGSVVAFF
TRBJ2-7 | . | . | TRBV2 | TGTGCCAGCAGTTGGAGGGAGGACTACGAGCAGTACTTC | CASSWREDYEQYF
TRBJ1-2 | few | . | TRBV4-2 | TGTGCCAGCAGCCCTGGGAGGGTGGACTATGGCTACACCTTC | CASSPGRVDYGYTF
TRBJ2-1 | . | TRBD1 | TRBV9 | TGTGCCAGCAGCCCTTCGGGACAGGGTATTAGTGAGCAGTTCTTC | CASSPSGQGISEQFF
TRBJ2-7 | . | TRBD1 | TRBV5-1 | TGCGCCAGCAGCGTGGAGGACAGGCGGCGCTCCTACGAGCAGTACTTC | CASSVEDRRRSYEQYF
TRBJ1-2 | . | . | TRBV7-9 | TGTGCCAGCAGCTTAGAAGGGCCCATAGGTGGCTACACCTTC | CASSLEGPIGGYTF
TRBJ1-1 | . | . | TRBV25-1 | TGTGCCAGCAGTGAAGCGTTCGCTGAAGCTTTCTTT | CASSEAFAEAFF
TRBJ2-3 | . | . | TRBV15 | TGTGCCACCAGCAGAGATCGCTACAACACAGATACGCAGTATTTT | CATSRDRYNTDTQYF
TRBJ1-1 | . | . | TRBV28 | TGTGCCAGCAGTTTAGCCCTTGAAGCTTTCTTT | CASSLALEAFF
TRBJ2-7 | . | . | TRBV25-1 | TGTGCCAGCGCTTTAGGGGGGTCCTACGAGCAGTACTTC | CASALGGSYEQYF